Below, 28 T cell receptor beta chains from the same sample are listed, as sequenced in a study of spatial heterogeneity in lung cancer. As to time point: sample taken at primary tumor resection. TCRdb ran MiXCR on the 5' RACE reads and lists one entry per CDR3 protein. The data contain approximately 150 distinct CDR3 sequences, 18% of them singletons. Sequencing was performed on normal lung tissue next to the tumor, taken at surgery. Receptors were obtained from a male donor with early-stage non-small cell lung cancer.

As to this clonotype: In a library made to pick up alpha chains, this beta chain is a stray read with a size that means little. The rearrangement uses TRBV7-2 and TRBJ2-3; no definite D call. The V end lost 1 base, the J end lost 4 bases, and 6 bases lay between the germline ends. The CDR3 spans 13 residues. Germline-derived CDR1 and CDR2 are SGHTA and FQGNSA. The CDR3 sequence is CASSLEEPDTQYF. In DNA, the CDR3 is TGTGCCAGCAGCTTAGAAGAACCAGATACGCAGTATTTT.

Worth noting for this clonotype: For a library built for alpha chains, this beta chain is a stray read; little rests on its size. The V and J genes are TRBV6-6 and TRBJ2-2; D unresolved. V lost 0 bases to trimming and J lost 5 bases, with 1 base between them. Germline V gives CDR1 MNHNY, CDR2 SVGAGI (reference sequence). The CDR3 length is 12 residues. DNA of the CDR3: TGTGCCAGCAGTTACTCGACCGGGGAGCTGTTTTTT. It yields the protein CASSYSTGELFF.

Regarding this clonotype: With the library built for alpha chains, this beta chain is off target and its frequency is not meaningful. This rearrangement joins TRBV7-9 to TRBJ1-6; D not certain. Germline assignment: CDR1 SEHNR and CDR2 FQNEAQ (reference sequence). This CDR3 has 14 residues. The CDR3 region has the DNA TGTGCGGTGGAGGGCGAGTCTGGAAGATCACCCCTCCACTTT. Translated: CAVEGESGRSPLHF.

Concerning this clonotype: The library was designed around alpha chains, so this beta chain is a stray read whose abundance carries little weight. V usage is TRBV18 and J usage is TRBJ1-1; 8 bases map to TRBD1. The CDR3 is 15 residues long. V lost 5 bases and J lost 1; bases outside the gene matches: 6. Per the germline V gene, CDR1 is KGHSH and CDR2 is LQKENI. CDR3 sequence (DNA): TGTGCCAGCTCAGACCGGACAGGGACGAACACTGAAGCTTTCTTT. It translates to CASSDRTGTNTEAFF.

This clonotype is hyperexpanded in the sample. Since it is a stray read in a library aimed at alpha chains, this beta chain has a size that is not meaningful. The genes are TRBV2 and TRBJ1-1; TRBD1 agrees at 7 bases. The CDR3 is 14 amino acids. Losses at the gene ends were 6 bases for V and 2 bases for J; bases not matched to a gene: 6. The V gene's germline CDR1 is SNHLY and CDR2 FYNNEI. This chain's CDR3 is CASRWTGGNTEAFF. The CDR3 coding sequence is TGTGCCAGCAGATGGACAGGAGGAAACACTGAAGCTTTCTTT. The whole variable domain, filled in from reference TRBV2 and TRBJ1-1, reads EPEVTQTPSHQVTQMGQEVILRCVPISNHLYFYWYRQILGQKVEFLVSFYNNEISEKSEIFDDQFSVERPDGSNFTLKIRSTKLEDSAMYFCASRWTGGNTEAFFGQGTRLTVV.

This clonotype was counted only a few times. This beta chain appears as a stray read in a library generated for alpha chains; its size is not informative. CDR3 amino acids: CATAGSGGGVEAFF. Written as DNA, the CDR3 is TGTGCCACGGCGGGGTCCGGAGGAGGAGTTGAAGCTTTCTTT. The genes are TRBV6-5 and TRBJ1-1; D gene ambiguous. CDR3 size: 14 residues. CDR1 is MNHEY, CDR2 SVGAGI, per germline. Trimming cost V 10 bases and J 7 bases, with 22 bases left between them.

This clonotype is labeled hyperexpanded. A library prepared for alpha chains yielded this beta chain as an off-target read; its size is of little meaning. The CDR3 region is CASSQDDRGAGELFF. CDR3 DNA: TGTGCCAGCAGTCAGGACGACAGGGGAGCCGGGGAGCTGTTTTTT. V usage is TRBV6-2 or TRBV6-3 and J usage is TRBJ2-2; TRBD1 matches 8 bases. Germline lookup yields CDR1 MNHEY and CDR2 SVGEGT. The V gene end was trimmed by 5 bases and the J gene end by 6 bases; junction bases not matched to a gene: 8. The CDR3 extends over 15 amino acids.

Note on this clonotype: This beta chain represents an off-target read in a library built for alpha chains; its size is of limited meaning. The J gene is TRBJ2-2, the V gene TRBV19; D remains unclear. Trimming pared 7 bases from V and 7 bases from J, leaving 19 bases between. Germline CDR1 LNHDA, CDR2 SQIVND (reference sequence). The length of the CDR3 is 15 residues. CDR3 in DNA: TGTGCCAGTACCCCCCCTCTCCCTTATAGCGGGGAGCTGTTTTTT. This codes for CASTPPLPYSGELFF.

This clonotype was seen more than once but under ten times. The library was designed around alpha chains, so this beta chain is a stray read whose abundance carries little weight. The chain uses TRBV19 and TRBJ2-2, with TRBD1 matching 7 bases. V lost 5 bases and J lost 2; bases outside the gene matches: 8. Germline V CDR1 and CDR2: LNHDA, SQIVND (reference sequence). The CDR3 extends over 16 amino acids. CDR3 residues: CASSSYTGVNTGELFF. Here the CDR3 DNA reads TGTGCCAGTAGTTCCTACACAGGGGTTAACACCGGGGAGCTGTTTTTT.

On this clonotype itself: This beta chain represents an off-target read in a library built for alpha chains; its size is of limited meaning. This chain connects TRBV7-2 to TRBJ2-3, with D hard to call. CDR1 SGHTA and CDR2 FQGNSA come from the germline V gene. This CDR3 has 14 residues. V was shortened by 8 bases and J by 5 bases, with 17 bases between the two germline ends. CDR3 sequence reads: CASQTPGGVDTQYF. CDR3 nucleotide sequence: TGTGCCAGCCAAACCCCCGGCGGAGTAGATACGCAGTATTTT.

With respect to this clonotype: This beta chain is an off-target read within a library intended for alpha chains, so its frequency means little. The chain employs TRBV5-4 and TRBJ2-2, with 8 bases matching TRBD1. The CDR3 loop spans 14 amino acids. Trimming cost V 4 bases and J 3 bases; bases outside gene matches: 2. Per germline, CDR1 SGHNT and CDR2 YYREEE (reference sequence). CDR3 protein: CASSAGQDTGELFF. CDR3 DNA: TGTGCCAGCAGCGCGGGACAGGACACCGGGGAGCTGTTTTTT.

This clonotype showed up just a few times. This beta chain appears as a stray read in a library generated for alpha chains; its size is not informative. The gene calls are TRBV11-2 and TRBJ2-5; 11 nucleotides agree with TRBD2. V shed 6 bases and J 4 bases; nucleotides not matched to a gene: 7. CDR1 SGHAT and CDR2 FQNNGV come from the germline V gene. The CDR3 is 15 residues long. The CDR3 sequence is CASSLLAGVSETQYF. The CDR3 region has the DNA TGTGCCAGCAGTTTACTAGCGGGAGTCTCAGAGACCCAGTACTTC.

By sample share, this clonotype is hyperexpanded (1% or more). This beta chain represents an off-target read in a library built for alpha chains; its size is of limited meaning. The chain combines TRBV6-2 or TRBV6-3 with TRBJ2-7, with D maybe TRBD2 (6 bases). CDR3 length equals 14 residues. The germline CDR1 and CDR2 sequences are MNHEY and SVGEGT. V lost 2 bases and J 1 base, leaving 9 bases between the germline ends. The CDR3 DNA is TGTGCCAGCAGTTACCATGGAGGGTCCTACGAGCAGTACTTC. Translating gives CASSYHGGSYEQYF.

As for this clonotype: For a library built for alpha chains, this beta chain is a stray read; little rests on its size. The rearrangement links TRBV28 to TRBJ2-3, with a possible D match to TRBD2 (5 bases). This CDR3 has 14 residues. The germline gives CDR1 MDHEN, CDR2 SYDVKM. V shed 7 bases and J shed 1 base, with 12 bases lying between them. DNA of the CDR3: TGTGCCAGCAAGGGAGAATGGGGCACAGATACGCAGTATTTT. Its protein product is CASKGEWGTDTQYF.

There are a few counts of this clonotype. Since the library was made to target alpha chains, this beta chain is a stray read and its abundance is not meaningful. CDR3 amino acids: CSASGTGSRTGELFF. DNA of the CDR3: TGCAGTGCTTCCGGGACAGGGAGTCGAACCGGGGAGCTGTTTTTT. The chain uses TRBV20-1 and TRBJ2-2; 9 bases map to TRBD1. Trimming took 5 bases from V and 5 from J; bases not matched to a gene: 9. The V gene's germline CDR1 is DFQATT and CDR2 SNEGSKA (reference sequence). There are 15 residues in the CDR3.

Points on this clonotype: Since the library was made to target alpha chains, this beta chain is a stray read and its abundance is not meaningful. The chain uses TRBV19 and TRBJ2-5; 7 positions agree with TRBD2. This CDR3 is 14 amino acids long. Germline V gene data show CDR1 as LNHDA and CDR2 as SQIVND (reference sequence). V gave up 3 bases and J gave up 5 bases; unmatched junction bases: 6. In DNA, the CDR3 is TGTGCCAGTAGTATGAGACTAGCAGGGGAGACCCAGTACTTC. This sequence encodes CASSMRLAGETQYF. Filled out from reference TRBV19 and TRBJ2-5, the complete variable domain reads DGGITQSPKYLFRKEGQNVTLSCEQNLNHDAMYWYRQDPGQGLRLIYYSQIVNDFQKGDIAEGYSVSREKKESFPLTVTSAQKNPTAFYLCASSMRLAGETQYFGPGTRLLVL.

This clonotype appeared a few times. This beta chain came through as a stray read in a library set up for alpha chains, and its size says little. This chain links TRBV30 with TRBJ1-3, with D hard to call. This CDR3 has 12 residues. Germline-derived CDR1 and CDR2 are GTSNPN and SVGIG (reference sequence). The ends were cut back, 4 bases at V and 3 bases at J, with 7 bases in the middle. Written as DNA, the CDR3 is TGTGCCTGGAAGTGGGTTGGAAACACCATATATTTT. Translating gives CAWKWVGNTIYF.

This clonotype was detected only a few times. This beta chain is off target for a library built for alpha chains, so its abundance means little. The chain joins TRBV2 to TRBJ2-4; D gene uncertain. The CDR3 has 13 amino acids. Germline values: CDR1 SNHLY, CDR2 FYNNEI. V was shortened by 4 bases and J by 4 bases, with 8 bases between the two germline ends. CDR3 sequence: CASSVGYKNIQYF. The CDR3, as DNA: TGTGCCAGCAGTGTAGGGTATAAAAACATTCAGTACTTC.

Relative to its sample, this clonotype is hyperexpanded. This beta chain is a stray read from a library made for alpha chains; its abundance is not meaningful. This sequence joins TRBV6-5 and TRBJ2-7, with 9 bases identical to TRBD1. Germline CDR1 and CDR2: MNHEY and SVGAGI. The J segment lost 4 bases and the V segment lost 7 bases, leaving 5 bases of the junction unmatched. The length of the CDR3 is 13 residues. The CDR3 reads CASNLQGAYEQYF. DNA for the CDR3: TGTGCCAGCAATCTACAGGGGGCTTACGAGCAGTACTTC.

By sample fraction, this clonotype is hyperexpanded. Within a library made for alpha chains, this beta chain is off target, and its count is uninformative. The chain employs TRBV7-2 and TRBJ2-3; 7 nucleotides align to TRBD2. With 4 bases clipped from V and 1 base from J, the junction kept 8 bases outside the gene matches. Germline V gene sequence: CDR1 SGHTA, CDR2 FQGNSA. The CDR3 length is 16 residues. CDR3 nucleotide sequence: TGTGCCAGCAGCTCAGTATTGGGGGGGGGCACAGATACGCAGTATTTT. Protein sequence: CASSSVLGGGTDTQYF.

On this clonotype itself: The library was built for alpha chains, so this beta chain is an off-target read and its size means little. V gene TRBV4-3 combines with J gene TRBJ2-1; D remains ambiguous. CDR1 LGHNA and CDR2 YSLEER come from the germline V gene. Trimming removed 0 bases at V and 4 bases at J, with 10 bases between. The CDR3 sequence is 15 residues long. For the CDR3, the DNA is TGCGCCAGCAGCCAAGATGCGGCAGTTTACAATGAGCAGTTCTTC. It is translated as CASSQDAAVYNEQFF.

This clonotype was counted between two and nine times. In a library made to pick up alpha chains, this beta chain is a stray read with a size that means little. This chain links TRBV2 with TRBJ1-3; 10 bases match TRBD1. J gave up 4 bases and V 7 bases, and 10 bases lay outside the gene matches. Per germline, CDR1 SNHLY and CDR2 FYNNEI. CDR3 size: 16 residues. The CDR3 is CASTTLGTGVGNTIYF. Here the CDR3 DNA reads TGTGCCAGCACTACCCTCGGGACAGGGGTAGGAAACACCATATATTTT.

This clonotype is labeled as hyperexpanded. The size of this beta chain means little, since it is a stray read in a library made for alpha chains. The chain couples TRBV10-3 to TRBJ2-1, with 11 bases identical to TRBD2. The V segment lost 0 bases and the J segment 4 bases; nucleotides outside the gene matches: 5. Per the germline V gene, CDR1 is ENHRY and CDR2 is SYGVKD. The CDR3 has 17 residues. The CDR3 reads CAISESGTSGAYNEQFF. DNA of the CDR3: TGTGCCATCAGTGAGTCTGGGACTAGCGGAGCGTACAATGAGCAGTTCTTC.

A word on this clonotype: A library prepared for alpha chains yielded this beta chain as an off-target read; its size is of little meaning. J is TRBJ1-1 and V is TRBV3-1; a weak D match, TRBD1 (5 bases). This CDR3 is 13 amino acids long. Germline V gene lookup returns CDR1 LGHDT and CDR2 YNNKEL (reference sequence). The CDR3 region is CASIGTANTEAFF. The CDR3 DNA is TGTGCTAGTATAGGGACGGCGAACACTGAAGCTTTCTTT.

Worth noting for this clonotype: This beta chain is a stray sequence in a library constructed for alpha chains; its clone size is not meaningful. This sequence joins TRBV27 and TRBJ1-5; 7 bases map to TRBD1. The J segment lost 1 base and the V segment lost 4 bases, leaving 4 bases of the junction unmatched. Germline lookup yields CDR1 MNHEY and CDR2 SMNVEV (reference sequence). This CDR3 spans 15 amino acids. The CDR3 nucleotides are TGTGCCAGCAGTTGGCAGGGGGTGAGCAATCAGCCCCAGCATTTT. Protein: CASSWQGVSNQPQHF.

Worth noting for this clonotype: Within a library made for alpha chains, this beta chain is off target, and its count is uninformative. This sequence joins TRBV29-1 and TRBJ2-7; a possible D gene is TRBD2 (6 bases). The CDR3 contains 13 residues. Trimming took 6 bases from V and 3 from J, leaving 15 bases between them. In germline, CDR1 is SQVTM, CDR2 ANQGSEA. CDR3 sequence (DNA): TGCAGCGTGACCGGGACGGGGGTCTACGAGCAGTACTTC. Translating gives CSVTGTGVYEQYF.

Note on this clonotype: In a library made to pick up alpha chains, this beta chain is a stray read with a size that means little. V is TRBV20-1 and J is TRBJ2-3; TRBD1 or TRBD2 may be the D gene (5 bases each). From germline, CDR1 is DFQATT and CDR2 SNEGSKA (reference sequence). The CDR3 covers 15 residues. Trimming took 6 bases from V and 1 from J, leaving 17 bases between them. In DNA, the CDR3 is TGCAGTGCAGGAGGTCAGGGCGGAGGCACAGATACGCAGTATTTT. Its protein product is CSAGGQGGGTDTQYF.

This clonotype qualifies as hyperexpanded. Within a library made for alpha chains, this beta chain is off target, and its count is uninformative. V usage is TRBV27 and J usage is TRBJ2-7; the match to TRBD2 covers 14 bases. V shed 3 bases and J 2 bases; nucleotides not matched to a gene: 0. This CDR3 has 15 residues. From germline, CDR1 is MNHEY and CDR2 SMNVEV (reference sequence). The CDR3 spells CASSLGLAGAYEQYF. CDR3 bases: TGTGCCAGCAGTTTGGGACTAGCGGGAGCCTACGAGCAGTACTTC.